This TCR beta chain derives from a study of blood T cell repertoires in COVID-19. Trimming removed 4 bases from V and 6 bases from J, with 9 bases in between. The CDR3 extends over 13 amino acids. CDR1 and CDR2 from the germline V gene are MRHNA and SNTAGT. TCRdb keeps only in-frame clones here, not all; method: immunoSEQ multiplex PCR. The table records about 430,000 clones, 88% of them present only once. The V gene is TRBV6-4, the J gene TRBJ2-2, with D perhaps matching TRBD2 (6 bases). Source material: PBMCs or T cells enriched from blood (not recorded which). This TCR derives from a woman aged 18-29 years who had been exposed to COVID-19. CDR3 in DNA: TGTGCCAGCAGTGCCGTAGCGGCCGGGGAGCTGTTTTTT. This gives the protein CASSAVAAGELFF.